The 10 T cell receptor beta chains given below trace back to one sample, sequenced in a study of T cell repertoires in cytomegalovirus infection. MiXCR, run by TCRdb on the reads, gives a single entry per CDR3 protein. The sample lists 300,000 to 450,000 distinct CDR3 sequences, 15% to 20% seen once, with roughly 8.7% in the top ten. Sequencing was performed on PBMCs. These receptors were taken from a human donor in good health (CMV status not recorded). Some clones in this sample may be carry-over from other donors' samples.

Ten or more counts support this clonotype. The gene calls are TRBV7-8 and TRBJ1-1; TRBD1 might be the D (5 bases). The CDR3 has 13 amino acids. CDR1 is SGHVS and CDR2 is FQNEAQ in the germline V gene. The V end was cut by 8 bases, the J end by 4 bases, with 14 bases between. The CDR3 DNA reads TGTGCCAGCGCCAGGGACCTAGGCACTGAAGCTTTCTTT. It codes for CASARDLGTEAFF.

This clonotype has ten or more counts. The chain employs TRBV7-2 and TRBJ1-2, with D hard to call. Germline V gene sequence: CDR1 SGHTA, CDR2 FQGNSA. V lost 5 bases and J lost 2, with 9 bases in between. This CDR3 contains 13 residues. The CDR3 DNA reads as TGTGCCAGCAGCCCGCGGGTCAACTATGGCTACACCTTC. Its protein is CASSPRVNYGYTF. The whole variable domain, remainder taken from reference TRBV7-2 and TRBJ1-2, is GAGVSQSPSNKVTEKGKDVELRCDPISGHTALYWYRQSLGQGLEFLIYFQGNSAPDKSGLPSDRFSAERTGGSVSTLTIQRTQQEDSAVYLCASSPRVNYGYTFGSGTRLTVV.

With regard to this clonotype: A much larger clone lies one base from this, so it may be a read error. The V call is TRBV7-6, the J call TRBJ2-1, with TRBD2 matching 13 bases. Germline V gives CDR1 SGHVS, CDR2 FNYEAQ. V trimming: 5 bases; J trimming: 6 bases; junction bases outside the gene matches: 7. The CDR3 is 16 residues long. CDR3 amino acids: CASSPRLAGGCNEQFF. The CDR3 nucleotides read TGTGCCAGCAGCCCCCGACTAGCGGGAGGCTGCAATGAGCAGTTCTTC.

This clonotype came up a few times. The J gene is TRBJ2-6, the V gene TRBV19; 7 nucleotides agree with TRBD2. Germline V gene data show CDR1 as LNHDA and CDR2 as SQIVND (reference sequence). V lost 5 bases to trimming and J lost 1 base; unmatched junction nucleotides: 5. The CDR3 covers 16 residues. The CDR3 sequence is CASSPGLVSGANVLTF. The CDR3, as DNA: TGTGCCAGTAGTCCAGGACTAGTTTCTGGGGCCAACGTCCTGACTTTC.

This clonotype has just a few counts. The chain recombines TRBV5-4 with TRBJ1-4; unclear D gene. The CDR3 extends over 13 amino acids. With 1 base removed from V and 8 bases from J, the gap between germline ends came to 9 bases. Germline assignment: CDR1 SGHNT and CDR2 YYREEE (reference sequence). The CDR3 DNA sequence: TGTGCCAGCAGCTTGTGGAACAGCGAAAAACTGTTTTTT. This translates into CASSLWNSEKLFF.

This clonotype showed up many times. As DNA, the CDR3 is TGTGCCAGCAGCCAATCGACGGGATCTGGAAACACCATATATTTT. Protein product: CASSQSTGSGNTIYF. The chain combines TRBV7-2 with TRBJ1-3; no firm D call. Trimming took off 5 bases at V and 1 base at J, with 12 bases between the two ends. Germline V lookup: CDR1 SGHTA, CDR2 FQGNSA. This CDR3 is built from 15 residues.

This chain connects TRBV6-5 to TRBJ1-2; D perhaps matches TRBD1 (6 bases). There are 14 residues in the CDR3. Per germline, CDR1 MNHEY and CDR2 SVGAGI. V was cut by 2 bases and J by 8 bases, with 15 bases left in between. CDR3 nucleotide sequence: TGTGCCAGCAGTTACAGTTGGTCAGGGGTCGGCTACACCTTC. It is translated as CASSYSWSGVGYTF.

In its sample, this clonotype was seen a few times. V gene TRBV5-8 combines with J gene TRBJ2-5, with D hard to call. Trimming removed 1 base from V and 5 bases from J, with 6 bases in between. The CDR3 is 12 residues long. Germline V gene sequence: CDR1 SGHTS, CDR2 YDEGEE. The CDR3 coding sequence is TGTGCCAGCAGCTTGCTGTCGGAGACCCAGTACTTC. Protein: CASSLLSETQYF.

This clonotype was seen many times. The gene calls are TRBV12-3 or TRBV12-4 and TRBJ1-2; D possibly corresponds to TRBD1 (5 bases). The CDR3 totals 12 residues. The germline V and J ends were trimmed by 5 bases and 3 bases, with 7 bases remaining between them. The CDR3 sequence is CASSQGHYGYTF. DNA for the CDR3: TGTGCCAGCAGTCAGGGCCACTATGGCTACACCTTC.

At least ten counts were recorded for this clonotype. CDR3 DNA sequence: TGTGCCAGCAGACCCCAAGCGGGCCGAGAATATGAGACCCAGTACTTC. Encoded protein: CASRPQAGREYETQYF. This chain joins TRBV11-2 and TRBJ2-5, with a tentative D call TRBD2 (6 bases). This CDR3 spans 16 amino acids. CDR1 SGHAT and CDR2 FQNNGV come from the germline V gene. Trimming cost V 6 bases and J 5 bases, with 22 bases left between them.